This entry describes one TCR beta chain. V was trimmed by 2 bases and J by 2 bases, leaving 13 bases between them. This CDR3 comprises 15 residues. CDR1 is LGHNA, CDR2 YSLEER, per germline. Treatment noted: around 19 received Ad26.COV2.S at low or high dose, single or two shots; several received placebo; per-sample allocation not given. Sampling occurred on day 63 after the first vaccine or placebo injection. These data come from a study of Ad26.COV2.S vaccination and SARS-CoV-2 variants. Study summary: The authors gave Ad26.COV2.S intramuscularly, either once or twice 56 days apart.

Method: immunoSEQ multiplex PCR; TCRdb's copy keeps in-frame clones and lacks some. There are 350,000 to 500,000 clones in the sample; roughly 91% occur only once, and about 4.4% lies in the top ten. The V gene is TRBV4-3, the J gene TRBJ2-7; a weak D match, TRBD2 (5 bases). The TCR sequence derives from a person aged 18 to 65 who received the Ad26.COV2.S COVID-19 vaccine or a placebo. Sample: peripheral blood, taken in a trial of Ad26.COV2.S vaccine versus placebo. CDR3 loop: CASSQSEDFPYEQYF. The CDR3, as DNA: TGCGCCAGCAGCCAATCGGAGGACTTCCCCTACGAGCAGTACTTC.